This T cell receptor beta chain originates from a study of blood T cell repertoires in COVID-19. The method was immunoSEQ multiplex PCR; TCRdb's version includes in-frame clones alone and lacks a portion of them. The table includes nearly 200,000 clones, roughly 80% detected once. The clonotype originates from a man aged 55 to 69 with COVID-19, enrolled during active disease. The specimen was peripheral blood.

The CDR3 DNA follows: TGTGCCAGCACCAGTAGGGGGCTCACTGAAGCTTTCTTT. It is translated as CASTSRGLTEAFF. The rearrangement links TRBV27 to TRBJ1-1; TRBD1 matches 7 bases. The trim removed 7 bases at V and 4 bases at J, leaving 6 bases unmatched. This CDR3 comprises 13 residues. Germline values: CDR1 MNHEY, CDR2 SMNVEV (reference sequence).